This TCR beta chain was obtained from a study of blood T cells in healthy people across ages. This clonotype has at least ten counts. A second about 6 to 12 cycle PCR used barcoded and J-beta primers. TCRdb analysed the 5' RACE reads with MiXCR anew, one entry per CDR3 protein. Counted here are around 970,000 distinct CDR3 sequences, roughly 50% occurring once; the ten biggest clones make up roughly a fifth. The germline V gene encodes CDR1 DFQATT and CDR2 SNEGSKA (reference sequence). The ends were cut back, 3 bases at V and 0 bases at J, with 8 bases in the middle. This CDR3 comprises 13 residues. The chain has TRBV20-1 and TRBJ1-1, with no clear D. The source is a woman between 55 and 75 years old in good health. The sequencing sample was made of blood. In nucleotides, the CDR3 is TGCAGTGCTAGCCCAGCTCTGAACACTGAAGCTTTCTTT. Its translation: CSASPALNTEAFF.